A selection of T cell receptor beta chains follows, all from one sample in a study of T cells in Graves' hyperthyroidism and ophthalmopathy. TCRdb processed the multiplex PCR reads anew with MiXCR; each CDR3 protein has one entry. The sample consists of 490,000 or so distinct CDR3 sequences, 20% to 25% of them appearing once. Sequencing was done on a sample of blood. Every receptor here comes from a woman in her seventies with Graves' ophthalmopathy. The CDR3 runs from the conserved cysteine through the conserved F or W. A D gene is named only where the DNA matches it firmly. Rows give clone size only sometimes, using once, few, many, or a class for an expanded clone.

d_gene: NA
v_gene: TRBV19
abundance: few
j_gene: TRBJ1-5
CDR3nt: TGTGCCAGTAGTACTGCGACCCTGTATAGCAATCAGCCCCAGCATTTT
CDR3aa: CASSTATLYSNQPQHF

d_gene: TRBD2
v_gene: TRBV4-2
abundance: NA
j_gene: TRBJ2-2
CDR3nt: TGTGCCAGCAGCCAAGACGTGGGCGGGACTAGTGGGACCGGGGAGCTGTTTTTT
CDR3aa: CASSQDVGGTSGTGELFF

d_gene: TRBD2
v_gene: TRBV18
abundance: few
j_gene: TRBJ2-2
CDR3nt: TGTGCCAGCTCACCAGTGAGCGGGAGGATGTCCGGGGAGCTGTTTTTT
CDR3aa: CASSPVSGRMSGELFF

d_gene: TRBD2
v_gene: TRBV6-1
abundance: few
j_gene: TRBJ2-1
CDR3nt: TGTGCCAGCAGAGCTTTTGGGACTAGAGGGGATGAGCAGTTCTTC
CDR3aa: CASRAFGTRGDEQFF

d_gene: NA
v_gene: TRBV19
abundance: few
j_gene: TRBJ2-7
CDR3nt: TGTGCCAGTAGTGCAGGGGACTTTGTTGGCGAGCAGTACTTC
CDR3aa: CASSAGDFVGEQYF

d_gene: NA
v_gene: TRBV30
abundance: NA
j_gene: TRBJ2-7
CDR3nt: TGTGCCTGTGCCCGTCATGGGCCCTCCTACGAGCAGTACTTC
CDR3aa: CACARHGPSYEQYF

d_gene: TRBD2
v_gene: TRBV20-1
abundance: few
j_gene: TRBJ2-3
CDR3nt: TGCAGTGCTAGAGATCCGCTAGCGGGAAAAGATACGCAGTATTTT
CDR3aa: CSARDPLAGKDTQYF

d_gene: NA
v_gene: TRBV2
abundance: NA
j_gene: TRBJ1-6
CDR3nt: TGTGCCAGCAGGCCCAGGGGTAAGGGTTCACCCCTCCACTTT
CDR3aa: CASRPRGKGSPLHF

d_gene: NA
v_gene: TRBV5-6
abundance: NA
j_gene: TRBJ2-3
CDR3nt: TGTGCCAGCAGCTTTTCAGGGCTACCCACAGATACGCAGTATTTT
CDR3aa: CASSFSGLPTDTQYF

d_gene: NA
v_gene: TRBV7-2
abundance: many
j_gene: TRBJ1-1
CDR3nt: TGTGCCAGCAGCTTAGCATTCGGGGGCCGGACTGAAGCTTTCTTT
CDR3aa: CASSLAFGGRTEAFF

d_gene: TRBD1
v_gene: TRBV11-2
abundance: many
j_gene: TRBJ1-1
CDR3nt: TGTGCCAGCAGCCCCGGGACAGGGGGCGTAGGAGTTCGAGCTTTCTTT
CDR3aa: CASSPGTGGVGVRAFF

d_gene: NA
v_gene: TRBV2
abundance: many
j_gene: TRBJ1-1
CDR3nt: TGTGCCAGCAGTCCGACAGTCATGAACACTGAAGCTTTCTTT
CDR3aa: CASSPTVMNTEAFF

d_gene: NA
v_gene: TRBV9
abundance: NA
j_gene: TRBJ2-1
CDR3nt: TGTGCCAGCAGCCCTTTATTGCTAGCCGGGGAGCAGTTCTTC
CDR3aa: CASSPLLLAGEQFF

d_gene: TRBD1
v_gene: TRBV7-2
abundance: many
j_gene: TRBJ2-3
CDR3nt: TGTGCCAGCAGCTACCAAACAGGGGCGGATACGCAGTATTTT
CDR3aa: CASSYQTGADTQYF

d_gene: NA
v_gene: TRBV15
abundance: NA
j_gene: TRBJ2-7
CDR3nt: TGTGCCACCAGCAGAGATTCACCAACCCTGGGGGGCGAGCAGTACTTC
CDR3aa: CATSRDSPTLGGEQYF

d_gene: NA
v_gene: TRBV19
abundance: once
j_gene: TRBJ2-3
CDR3nt: TGTGCCAGTAGTATAGGAATGGGACCATCCACAGATACGCAGTATTTT
CDR3aa: CASSIGMGPSTDTQYF

d_gene: NA
v_gene: TRBV4-3
abundance: NA
j_gene: TRBJ1-2
CDR3nt: TGCGCCAGCAGCCAAGAATGGGGGCGGGATGGCTACACCTTC
CDR3aa: CASSQEWGRDGYTF

d_gene: NA
v_gene: TRBV7-3
abundance: NA
j_gene: TRBJ1-6
CDR3nt: TGTGCCAGCAGCCAAAATAGGAATTCACCCCTCCACTTT
CDR3aa: CASSQNRNSPLHF

d_gene: TRBD1
v_gene: TRBV7-2
abundance: few
j_gene: TRBJ1-1
CDR3nt: TGTGCCAGCAGCTTCCCGACAGGGGGCCGAACTGAAGCTTTCTTT
CDR3aa: CASSFPTGGRTEAFF

d_gene: TRBD2
v_gene: TRBV20-1
abundance: few
j_gene: TRBJ2-1
CDR3nt: TGCAGTGCCATAGCGGGAGTAGCGGTGTCCTACAATGAGCAGTTCTTC
CDR3aa: CSAIAGVAVSYNEQFF

d_gene: NA
v_gene: TRBV5-5
abundance: NA
j_gene: TRBJ2-5
CDR3nt: TGTGCCAGCAGCTTGCTTGCGGGGCTCCAAGAGACCCAGTACTTC
CDR3aa: CASSLLAGLQETQYF

d_gene: NA
v_gene: TRBV6-2/TRBV6-3
abundance: many
j_gene: TRBJ2-3
CDR3nt: TGTGCCAGCAGTTCCCCCGGGACTTTGACAGATACGCAGTATTTT
CDR3aa: CASSSPGTLTDTQYF

d_gene: TRBD2
v_gene: TRBV12-3/TRBV12-4
abundance: few
j_gene: TRBJ2-7
CDR3nt: TGTGCCAGCAGCTTCGGACTAGCGCCCTCGAGCTCCTACGAGCAGTACTTC
CDR3aa: CASSFGLAPSSSYEQYF

d_gene: TRBD2
v_gene: TRBV20-1
abundance: NA
j_gene: TRBJ2-1
CDR3nt: TGCAGTGCTAAGGGGACTAGCGATTACAATGAGCAGTTCTTC
CDR3aa: CSAKGTSDYNEQFF

d_gene: NA
v_gene: TRBV15
abundance: NA
j_gene: TRBJ2-5
CDR3nt: TGTGCCACCAGCAGAGGACGGAAAGAGACCCAGTACTTC
CDR3aa: CATSRGRKETQYF

d_gene: TRBD2
v_gene: TRBV20-1
abundance: many
j_gene: TRBJ2-3
CDR3nt: TGCAGTGCCCACCCAATGACTAGCGGGATAACAGATACGCAGTATTTT
CDR3aa: CSAHPMTSGITDTQYF

d_gene: NA
v_gene: TRBV19
abundance: NA
j_gene: TRBJ2-1
CDR3nt: TGTGCCAGCTCAGCGCCGGGGGCGCGATACAATGAGCAGTTCTTC
CDR3aa: CASSAPGARYNEQFF

d_gene: NA
v_gene: TRBV6-2/TRBV6-3
abundance: NA
j_gene: TRBJ2-2
CDR3nt: TGTGCCAGCATCCAACGGGACACCGGGGAGCTGTTTTTT
CDR3aa: CASIQRDTGELFF

d_gene: NA
v_gene: TRBV19
abundance: NA
j_gene: TRBJ2-7
CDR3nt: TGTGCCAGTAGGGTAGACCCGAGCTCCTACGAGCAGTACTTC
CDR3aa: CASRVDPSSYEQYF

d_gene: NA
v_gene: TRBV6-2/TRBV6-3
abundance: NA
j_gene: TRBJ2-3
CDR3nt: TGTGCCAGCACCGGGGGCGTAGATACGCAGTATTTT
CDR3aa: CASTGGVDTQYF

d_gene: TRBD1
v_gene: TRBV12-3/TRBV12-4
abundance: many
j_gene: TRBJ1-1
CDR3nt: TGTGCCAGCAGTTCCCGTGGAGGGGGCGGTTTCATTGAAGCTTTCTTT
CDR3aa: CASSSRGGGGFIEAFF

d_gene: NA
v_gene: TRBV7-2
abundance: few
j_gene: TRBJ1-4
CDR3nt: TGTGCCAGCAGCTTAGGGGGCGCTGAAAAACTGTTTTTT
CDR3aa: CASSLGGAEKLFF